Following are 27 T cell receptor beta chains from one sample sequenced in a study of blood T cell repertoires in COVID-19. Data came from immunoSEQ multiplex PCR; TCRdb stores just in-frame clones and leaves some out. This repertoire shows some 400,000 clones, around 87% found once; its top ten account for roughly 10%. The sequenced sample was peripheral blood. The source of these receptors is a woman in her thirties with COVID-19, enrolled during active disease.

The V and J genes are TRBV19 and TRBJ2-5; TRBD2 agrees at 7 bases. J was trimmed by 7 bases and V by 4 bases; bases with no gene match: 9. The CDR3 is made up of 14 amino acids. Germline CDR1 and CDR2: LNHDA and SQIVND (reference sequence). CDR3 DNA: TGTGCCAGTAGTACAGCACTCGCGGGAGCGACCCAGTACTTC. Encoded protein: CASSTALAGATQYF.

This clone has just one count. This chain uses TRBV5-1 with TRBJ1-2; D is possibly TRBD1 (6 bases). CDR1 and CDR2 from the germline V gene are SGHRS and YFSETQ. The CDR3 has 13 residues. The V gene lost 0 bases and the J gene lost 5 bases, with 8 bases spanning the gap. The chain's CDR3 is CASSLVTGYGYTF. As DNA, the CDR3 is TGCGCCAGCAGCTTGGTCACAGGGTATGGCTACACCTTC.

This chain connects TRBV27 to TRBJ2-7; 9 nucleotides agree with TRBD2. CDR3 length equals 15 residues. Trimming took 0 bases from V and 7 from J; bases not matched to a gene: 7. Germline values: CDR1 MNHEY, CDR2 SMNVEV (reference sequence). The CDR3 DNA reads as TGTGCCAGCAGTTTATCCGTAGCGGGAGCGAGTGAGCAGTACTTC. Amino acids: CASSLSVAGASEQYF.

This sequence joins TRBV28 and TRBJ1-4; D gene unclear. The CDR3 runs to 13 residues. Germline assignment: CDR1 MDHEN and CDR2 SYDVKM. V lost 8 bases, J lost 0 bases, and 7 bases lay in between. The CDR3 DNA reads as TGTGCCAGCTGCGGTGCAACTAATGAAAAACTGTTTTTT. Its translation: CASCGATNEKLFF.

This clone was found once. The chain carries TRBV19 and TRBJ1-1; D is ambiguous. The V end was cut by 6 bases, the J end by 11 bases, with 19 bases between. This CDR3 has 13 residues. Per germline, CDR1 LNHDA and CDR2 SQIVND (reference sequence). CDR3 in amino acids: CASSPTGPGGAFF. DNA of the CDR3: TGTGCCAGTAGCCCCACCGGCCCAGGTGGCGCTTTCTTT.

V gene TRBV9 combines with J gene TRBJ2-3, with 7 nucleotides matching TRBD2. CDR1 is SGDLS and CDR2 is YYNGEE in the germline V gene. After removal of 0 bases from V and 1 base from J, the junction contained 8 bases not matched to a gene. The CDR3 consists of 17 residues. DNA for the CDR3: TGTGCCAGCAGCGTAGCTGGCGCGGGGGTGGGCACAGATACGCAGTATTTT. It encodes CASSVAGAGVGTDTQYF.

This clone was counted between two and nine times. The V call is TRBV28, the J call TRBJ2-7; weak D call: TRBD1 (6 bases). V was trimmed by 4 bases and J by 12 bases, leaving 13 bases between them. CDR3 length: 11 residues. Germline V gives CDR1 MDHEN, CDR2 SYDVKM. The CDR3 here is CASSSPGEVYF. CDR3 in DNA: TGTGCCAGCAGTTCTCCAGGGGAAGTGTACTTC.

This chain links TRBV24-1 with TRBJ2-2; 11 positions agree with TRBD2. V gave up 3 bases and J gave up 7 bases; unmatched junction bases: 9. The CDR3 runs 17 residues. CDR1 KGHDR and CDR2 SFDVKD come from the germline V gene. CDR3 coding DNA: TGTGCCACCAGTGATCCGGGACTAGCGGCTTCTGGCGGGGAGCTGTTTTTT. It translates to CATSDPGLAASGGELFF.

The V call is TRBV6-5, the J call TRBJ2-7, with 7 bases aligning to TRBD1. The ends lost 6 bases at V and 1 base at J; junction bases unmatched: 3. The germline CDR1 and CDR2 sequences are MNHEY and SVGAGI. The CDR3 sequence is 13 residues long. The CDR3 DNA is TGTGCCAGCAGGACAGGGTCGTCCTACGAGCAGTACTTC. Translating gives CASRTGSSYEQYF.

This chain joins TRBV6-1 and TRBJ2-1; 12 bases line up with TRBD2. V shed 4 bases, J shed 7 bases, and the junction held 8 bases outside the gene matches. The CDR3 sequence is 16 residues long. Germline CDR1 MNHNS, CDR2 SASEGT. The CDR3 here is CASSAPLAGGPNEQFF. In DNA form, the CDR3 reads TGTGCCAGCAGTGCCCCTCTAGCGGGAGGGCCGAATGAGCAGTTCTTC.

The chain carries TRBV27 and TRBJ2-1; 8 nucleotides align to TRBD2. Looked up from germline, CDR1 is MNHEY and CDR2 is SMNVEV (reference sequence). CDR3 length: 15 amino acids. After removal of 2 bases from V and 5 bases from J, the junction contained 5 bases not matched to a gene. This chain's CDR3 is CASSLEVAGHNEQFF. The CDR3 DNA reads TGTGCCAGCAGTTTAGAGGTAGCGGGACACAATGAGCAGTTCTTC.

V gene TRBV7-2 combines with J gene TRBJ2-2, with D maybe TRBD2 (5 bases). This CDR3 is 18 amino acids long. Looked up from germline, CDR1 is SGHTA and CDR2 is FQGNSA. V was pared by 4 bases and J by 4 bases, with 22 bases between. The CDR3: CASSSLRPSRQSTGELFF. The CDR3 coding sequence is TGTGCCAGCAGCTCCCTACGCCCTAGCAGACAAAGCACCGGGGAGCTGTTTTTT.

V gene TRBV28 combines with J gene TRBJ2-5, with a tentative D call TRBD1 (6 bases). Germline lookup yields CDR1 MDHEN and CDR2 SYDVKM. The CDR3 runs to 13 residues. Deletions cut 5 bases from V and 5 bases from J, with 12 bases between. CDR3 DNA sequence: TGTGCCAGCAGTAGTCAGGGGTTGGAGACCCAGTACTTC. Translating gives CASSSQGLETQYF.

The chain couples TRBV23-1 to TRBJ2-2, with no clear D. TRBV23-1 is treated as an ORF (open reading frame) with a function not yet certain. With 0 bases removed from V and 2 bases from J, the gap between germline ends came to 7 bases. The CDR3 extends over 15 amino acids. The CDR3 reads CASSQSGRNTGELFF. Written as DNA, the CDR3 is TGCGCCAGCAGTCAATCGGGCAGAAACACCGGGGAGCTGTTTTTT.

This chain joins TRBV3-1 (or the pseudogene TRBV3-2) and TRBJ2-7, with 11 bases identical to TRBD2. The CDR3 is 17 amino acids. Germline-derived CDR1 and CDR2 are LGHDT and YNNKEL (reference sequence). J lost 3 bases, V lost 4 bases, and 11 bases had no gene match. This CDR3 is CASSLRLAGGKIYEQYF. CDR3 bases: TGTGCCAGCAGCCTCCGTCTAGCGGGAGGTAAGATCTACGAGCAGTACTTC.

V and J are TRBV5-1 and TRBJ1-1; 8 bases are a match to TRBD1. The CDR3 is made up of 13 amino acids. Unmatched junction bases numbered 3, after V lost 7 bases and J lost 1 base. The germline V gene encodes CDR1 SGHRS and CDR2 YFSETQ. CDR3: CASGQGGNTEAFF. In DNA form, the CDR3 reads TGCGCCAGCGGACAGGGCGGGAACACTGAAGCTTTCTTT.

This chain connects TRBV13 to TRBJ2-1, with 10 bases identical to TRBD2. The CDR3 runs 14 residues. CDR1 PRHDT and CDR2 FYEKMQ come from the germline V gene (reference sequence). V trimming: 1 base; J trimming: 9 bases; junction bases outside the gene matches: 3. CDR3 sequence reads: CASSLVAGGSEQFF. CDR3 in DNA: TGTGCCAGCAGCTTAGTAGCGGGAGGCTCTGAGCAGTTCTTC. Using reference TRBV13 and TRBJ2-1 for the parts outside the CDR3, the full variable domain is AAGVIQSPRHLIKEKRETATLKCYPIPRHDTVYWYQQGPGQDPQFLISFYEKMQSDKGSIPDRFSAQQFSDYHSELNMSSLELGDSALYFCASSLVAGGSEQFFGPGTRLTVL.

This rearrangement joins TRBV6-2 or TRBV6-3 to TRBJ2-3; no definite D call. This CDR3 contains 14 residues. Germline V gene sequence: CDR1 MNHEY, CDR2 SVGEGT. Trimming removed 6 bases at V and 0 bases at J, with 10 bases between. CDR3 sequence (DNA): TGTGCCAGCAGCGAGACTCCTAGCACAGATACGCAGTATTTT. Translating gives CASSETPSTDTQYF.

The genes are TRBV6-1 and TRBJ2-5; 11 positions match TRBD1. The CDR3 runs 15 residues. The junction had 3 bases not matched to a gene; V was cut back by 2 bases and J by 4 bases. Germline CDR1 MNHNS, CDR2 SASEGT. CDR3 DNA: TGTGCCAGCAGTGAAAGGACAGGGGGCGGAGAGACCCAGTACTTC. This sequence encodes CASSERTGGGETQYF.

V is TRBV9 and J is TRBJ2-1; 9 bases match TRBD2. CDR3 size: 15 residues. The ends lost 3 bases at V and 7 bases at J; junction bases unmatched: 8. CDR1 and CDR2 (germline): SGDLS, YYNGEE. CDR3 in amino acids: CASSGSSGRFNEQFF. The CDR3 DNA reads as TGTGCCAGCAGCGGAAGTAGCGGGAGATTTAATGAGCAGTTCTTC.

The count of this clone is one. The rearrangement links TRBV7-9 to TRBJ2-5; perhaps TRBD1 as D (6 bases). The CDR3 has 15 residues. Germline V gene sequence: CDR1 SEHNR, CDR2 FQNEAQ (reference sequence). Between the trimmed V and J ends, which lost 5 bases and 1 base, there was a span of 14 bases. CDR3 residues: CASSEIWGRQETQYF. The CDR3 DNA follows: TGTGCCAGCAGCGAGATTTGGGGGCGCCAAGAGACCCAGTACTTC.

This clone has only one observation. The DNA of the CDR3 is TGTGCCAGCAGCTTAGATCCCGGAGGGGGCTATCACACCGGGGAGCTGTTTTTT. Translating it yields CASSLDPGGGYHTGELFF. This chain joins TRBV11-3 and TRBJ2-2; D may be TRBD1 (7 bases). CDR3 length equals 18 residues. V was shortened by 0 bases and J by 3 bases, with 17 bases between the two germline ends. Germline V CDR1 and CDR2: SGHNT, YENEEA.

This clone has just one count. The chain carries TRBV7-9 and TRBJ2-2; TRBD2 is a possible D gene (5 bases). The CDR3 consists of 14 residues. CDR1 and CDR2 from the germline V gene are SEHNR and FQNEAQ (reference sequence). Deletions cut 1 base from V and 5 bases from J, with 8 bases between. The CDR3 nucleotides read TGTGCCAGCAGCTTAGGAGGGAGTACCGGGGAGCTGTTTTTT. It encodes CASSLGGSTGELFF.

J is TRBJ2-1 and V is TRBV7-8; weak D call: TRBD2 (7 bases). The CDR3 is 13 residues long. Per the germline V gene, CDR1 is SGHVS and CDR2 is FQNEAQ. Trimming stripped 5 bases from V and 7 bases from J, with 12 bases between. DNA of the CDR3: TGTGCCAGCAGCCGGGGGGCGACGAATGAGCAGTTCTTC. It encodes CASSRGATNEQFF.

V usage is TRBV10-1 and J usage is TRBJ2-2; D remains ambiguous. Germline V gives CDR1 WNHNN, CDR2 SYGVQD (reference sequence). Trimming pared 0 bases from V and 4 bases from J, leaving 18 bases between. This CDR3 region has 18 residues. This CDR3 reads CASSESRKITSGTGELFF. CDR3 nucleotide sequence: TGCGCCAGCAGTGAGTCGAGGAAAATTACCTCCGGCACCGGGGAGCTGTTTTTT.

This clone appeared a few times. V is TRBV18 and J is TRBJ1-2; D call uncertain. The CDR3 runs 13 residues. CDR1 and CDR2 from the germline V gene are KGHSH and LQKENI. V lost 3 bases to trimming and J lost 8 bases, with 13 bases between them. The CDR3 sequence: CASSPSDSRGYTF. The DNA of the CDR3 is TGTGCCAGCTCACCCTCGGACTCGCGGGGCTACACCTTC.

This chain joins TRBV30 and TRBJ1-1; no definite D call. CDR3 length: 12 amino acids. Trimming took 3 bases from V and 6 from J, leaving 11 bases between them. Germline V CDR1 and CDR2: GTSNPN, SVGIG (reference sequence). The CDR3 protein is CAWSRSQAEAFF. CDR3 DNA: TGTGCCTGGAGCAGGTCTCAAGCTGAAGCTTTCTTT. Using reference TRBV30 and TRBJ1-1 for the parts outside the CDR3, the full variable domain is SQTIHQWPATLVQPVGSPLSLECTVEGTSNPNLYWYRQAAGRGLQLLFYSVGIGQISSEVPQNLSASRPQDRQFILSSKKLLLSDSGFYLCAWSRSQAEAFFGQGTRLTVV.